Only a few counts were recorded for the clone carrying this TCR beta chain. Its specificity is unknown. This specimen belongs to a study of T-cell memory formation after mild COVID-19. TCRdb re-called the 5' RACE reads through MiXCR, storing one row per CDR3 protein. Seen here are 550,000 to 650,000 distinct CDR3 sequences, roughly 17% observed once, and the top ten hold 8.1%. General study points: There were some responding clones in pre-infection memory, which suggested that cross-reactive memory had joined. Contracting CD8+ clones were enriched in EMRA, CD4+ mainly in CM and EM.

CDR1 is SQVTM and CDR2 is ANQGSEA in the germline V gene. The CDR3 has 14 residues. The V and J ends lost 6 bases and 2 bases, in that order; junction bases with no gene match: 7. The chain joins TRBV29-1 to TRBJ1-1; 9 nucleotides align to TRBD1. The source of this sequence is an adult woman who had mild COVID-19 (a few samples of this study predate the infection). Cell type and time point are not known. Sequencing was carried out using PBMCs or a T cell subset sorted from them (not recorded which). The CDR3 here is CSVNKDRGNTEAFF. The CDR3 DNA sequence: TGCAGCGTCAACAAGGACAGGGGAAACACTGAAGCTTTCTTT.